This T cell receptor beta chain was retrieved from a study of blood T cell repertoires in COVID-19. Produced via immunoSEQ multiplex PCR; TCRdb's table is partial and in-frame only. This repertoire shows over 200,000 clones, around 88% found once; its top ten account for approximately 8.6%. The CDR3 totals 14 residues. Germline V gives CDR1 LGHNT, CDR2 FRNRAP. Between the trimmed V and J ends, which lost 3 bases and 3 bases, there was a span of 9 bases. The sample consisted of peripheral blood. The chain joins TRBV12-5 to TRBJ1-5, with D possibly matching TRBD1 (5 bases). This clonotype originated in a man aged 35 to 55 with active or convalescent COVID-19. DNA for the CDR3: TGTGCTAGTGGTTTAGGGACTACCAATCAGCCCCAGCATTTT. Translated, it gives CASGLGTTNQPQHF.